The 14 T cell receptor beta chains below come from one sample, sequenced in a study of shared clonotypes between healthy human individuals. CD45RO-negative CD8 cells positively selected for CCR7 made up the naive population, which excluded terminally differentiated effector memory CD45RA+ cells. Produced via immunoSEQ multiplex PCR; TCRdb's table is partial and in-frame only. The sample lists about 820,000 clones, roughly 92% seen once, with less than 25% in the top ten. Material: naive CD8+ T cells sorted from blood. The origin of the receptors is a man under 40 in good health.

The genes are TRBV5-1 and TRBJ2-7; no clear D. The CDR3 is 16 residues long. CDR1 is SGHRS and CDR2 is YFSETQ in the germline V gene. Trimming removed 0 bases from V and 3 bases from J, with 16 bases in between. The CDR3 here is CASSLDVTPAIYEQYF. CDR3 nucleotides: TGCGCCAGCAGCTTGGATGTCACCCCCGCCATCTACGAGCAGTACTTC. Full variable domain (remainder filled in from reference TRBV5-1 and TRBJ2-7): KAGVTQTPRYLIKTRGQQVTLSCSPISGHRSVSWYQQTPGQGLQFLFEYFSETQRNKGNFPGRFSGRQFSNSRSEMNVSTLELGDSALYLCASSLDVTPAIYEQYFGPGTRLTVT.

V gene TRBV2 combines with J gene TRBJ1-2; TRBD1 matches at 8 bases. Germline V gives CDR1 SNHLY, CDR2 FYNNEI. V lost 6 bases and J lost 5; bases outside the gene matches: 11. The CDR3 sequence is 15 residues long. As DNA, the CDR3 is TGTGCCAGCAGCCTATATCAGGGGGCTGGTTATGGCTACACCTTC. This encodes CASSLYQGAGYGYTF.

Written as DNA, the CDR3 is TGTGCCAGCAGCGTAGAGGCCAGCGGGGGTTCCTACGAGCAGTACTTC. It encodes CASSVEASGGSYEQYF. This chain joins TRBV9 and TRBJ2-7, with 8 nucleotides matching TRBD2. After removal of 0 bases from V and 1 base from J, the junction contained 6 bases not matched to a gene. The CDR3 sequence is 16 residues long. From germline, CDR1 is SGDLS and CDR2 YYNGEE.

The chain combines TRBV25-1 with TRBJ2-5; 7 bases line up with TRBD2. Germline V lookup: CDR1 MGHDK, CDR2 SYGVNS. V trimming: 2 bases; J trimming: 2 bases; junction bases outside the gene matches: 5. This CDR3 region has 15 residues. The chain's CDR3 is CASSELYSGQETQYF. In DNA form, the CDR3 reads TGTGCCAGCAGTGAACTCTATAGCGGGCAAGAGACCCAGTACTTC.

The CDR3 sequence: CASSLEPNSNQPQHF. The CDR3 coding sequence is TGCGCCAGCAGCTTGGAACCAAATAGCAATCAGCCCCAGCATTTT. V is TRBV5-1 and J is TRBJ1-5; D unclear. The CDR3 covers 15 residues. Between the trimmed V and J ends, which lost 0 bases and 0 bases, there was a span of 7 bases. The germline V gene encodes CDR1 SGHRS and CDR2 YFSETQ.

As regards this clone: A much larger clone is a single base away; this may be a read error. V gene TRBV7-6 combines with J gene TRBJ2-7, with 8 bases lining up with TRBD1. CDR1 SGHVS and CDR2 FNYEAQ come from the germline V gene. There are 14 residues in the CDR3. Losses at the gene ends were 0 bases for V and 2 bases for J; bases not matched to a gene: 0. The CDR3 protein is CASSLADRAYEQYF. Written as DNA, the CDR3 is TGTGCCAGCAGCTTAGCGGACAGGGCCTACGAGCAGTACTTC.

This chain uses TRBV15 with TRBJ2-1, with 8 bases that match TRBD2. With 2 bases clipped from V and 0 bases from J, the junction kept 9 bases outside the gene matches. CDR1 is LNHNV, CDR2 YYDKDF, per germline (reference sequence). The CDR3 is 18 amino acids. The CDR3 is CATSRTSGTRASYNEQFF. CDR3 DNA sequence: TGTGCCACCAGCAGAACTTCAGGGACTAGGGCCTCCTACAATGAGCAGTTCTTC.

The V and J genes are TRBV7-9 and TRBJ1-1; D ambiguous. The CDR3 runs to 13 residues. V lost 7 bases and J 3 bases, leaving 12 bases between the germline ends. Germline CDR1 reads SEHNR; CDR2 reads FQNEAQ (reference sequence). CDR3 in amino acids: CASINAWDTEAFF. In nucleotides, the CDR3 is TGTGCCAGCATCAATGCCTGGGACACTGAAGCTTTCTTT. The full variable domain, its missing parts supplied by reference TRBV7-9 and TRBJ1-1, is DTGVSQNPRHKITKRGQNVTFRCDPISEHNRLYWYRQTLGQGPEFLTYFQNEAQLEKSRLLSDRFSAERPKGSFSTLEIQRTEQGDSAMYLCASINAWDTEAFFGQGTRLTVV.

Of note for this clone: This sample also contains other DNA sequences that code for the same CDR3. The CDR3 sequence: CAWSVGETQYF. The CDR3 bases are TGTGCCTGGAGTGTAGGGGAGACCCAGTACTTC. V gene TRBV30 combines with J gene TRBJ2-5; no definite D call. Trimming took 0 bases from V and 5 from J, leaving 4 bases between them. Per the germline V gene, CDR1 is GTSNPN and CDR2 is SVGIG (reference sequence). The CDR3 spans 11 residues.

The CDR3 region is CASSPRTSDAYNEQFF. The CDR3, as DNA: TGTGCCAGCAGCCCCAGGACTAGCGATGCCTACAATGAGCAGTTCTTC. The rearrangement links TRBV11-3 to TRBJ2-1, with 9 bases identical to TRBD2. Germline V gives CDR1 SGHNT, CDR2 YENEEA. The CDR3 covers 16 residues. J was trimmed by 2 bases and V by 5 bases; bases with no gene match: 7.

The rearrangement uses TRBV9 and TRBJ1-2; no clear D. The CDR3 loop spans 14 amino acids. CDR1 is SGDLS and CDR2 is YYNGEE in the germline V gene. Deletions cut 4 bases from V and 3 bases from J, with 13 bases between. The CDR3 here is CASSPGQPYYGYTF. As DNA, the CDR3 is TGTGCCAGCAGCCCCGGCCAGCCTTACTATGGCTACACCTTC.

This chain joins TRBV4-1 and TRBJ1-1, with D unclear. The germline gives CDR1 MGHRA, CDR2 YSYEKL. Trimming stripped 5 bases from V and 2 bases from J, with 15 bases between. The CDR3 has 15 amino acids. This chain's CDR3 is CASSSSSRSNTEAFF. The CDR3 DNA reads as TGCGCCAGCAGCAGTTCCTCCCGGAGTAACACTGAAGCTTTCTTT.

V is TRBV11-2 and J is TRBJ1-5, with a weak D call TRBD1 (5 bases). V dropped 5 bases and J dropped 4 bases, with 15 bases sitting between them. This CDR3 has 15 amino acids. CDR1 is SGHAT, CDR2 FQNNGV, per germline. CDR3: CASSPSGGTNQPQHF. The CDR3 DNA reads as TGTGCCAGCAGCCCTAGCGGGGGGACTAATCAGCCCCAGCATTTT.

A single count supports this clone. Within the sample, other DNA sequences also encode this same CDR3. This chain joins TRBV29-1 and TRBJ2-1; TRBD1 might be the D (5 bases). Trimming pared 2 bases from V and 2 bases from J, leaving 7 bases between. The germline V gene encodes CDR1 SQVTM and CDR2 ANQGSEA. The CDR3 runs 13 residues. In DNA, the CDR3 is TGCAGCGTTGAACAGGGAACCTACAATGAGCAGTTCTTC. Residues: CSVEQGTYNEQFF.